This T cell receptor (beta chain) was recovered during a study of vaccination effects on CD4 cells after COVID-19. For the study at large: A median of 72 days separated the second dose and sampling.

Remarks on this clone: The antigen remains unidentified.

Following 10 days of culture, CD4+ T cells were isolated. Participants were given two doses of BNT162b2 or mRNA-1273 vaccine. Nucleocapsid antibodies were negative in the vaccine recipients, who had never had SARS-CoV-2 infection. IL-2 medium supplanted half the medium on days 3 and 7. The method was immunoSEQ multiplex PCR; TCRdb's version includes in-frame clones alone and lacks a portion of them. The sample contains approximately 60,000 clones, around four fifths of which appear only once. This clonotype originated in a human donor who received a COVID-19 vaccine. Sample: CD4+ T cells from PBMCs cultured without peptide, taken after COVID-19 vaccination.

The CDR3 sequence: CASSSRGGATGELFF. Written as DNA, the CDR3 is TGTGCCAGCAGCTCCAGGGGGGGCGCAACCGGGGAGCTGTTTTTT. The chain couples TRBV7-6 to TRBJ2-2; possibly TRBD1 or TRBD2 for D (7 bases each). Between the trimmed V and J ends, which lost 4 bases and 5 bases, there was a span of 14 bases. The CDR3 covers 15 residues. Germline CDR1 and CDR2: SGHVS and FNYEAQ.